The sequence of this T cell receptor beta chain was determined in a study of Ad26.COV2.S vaccination and SARS-CoV-2 variants. Study-wide results and caveats: Placebo recipients and vaccine recipients were similar in non-spike TCR breadth. People who got the vaccine had more spike-specific TCR breadth than people who got placebo. Possibly, TCR breadth and depth analyses underestimated total T cell responses.

The germline CDR1 and CDR2 sequences are MRHNA and SNTAGT. The CDR3 length is 15 residues. V trimming: 6 bases; J trimming: 7 bases; junction bases outside the gene matches: 11. Generated by immunoSEQ multiplex PCR, the TCRdb table keeps only in-frame clones and is missing some. The sample lists about 350,000 clones, 92% occurring once. On this clone itself: The antigen is undetermined.

This chain links TRBV6-4 with TRBJ2-1; 8 positions agree with TRBD1. The specimen was peripheral blood, collected after recovery from COVID-19. This receptor was obtained from a human donor who had recovered from COVID-19. CDR3 sequence (DNA): TGTGCCAGCAGAGCCAGTTCAGGGGGCGGAAATGAGCAGTTCTTC. Residues: CASRASSGGGNEQFF.